This TCR beta chain was found in a study of vaccination and CD4 T cells after COVID-19. Study at large: Post-COVID draws came a median approximately 100 days after diagnosis (range 35 to 161).

Sequenced with the Oncomine TCR Beta short-read assay was DNA taken from cultured CD4+ T cells. After culture, CD4+ T cells served as the source for genomic DNA extraction. One entry per CDR3 protein, called by TCRdb with MiXCR from the PCR reads. The data contain about 12,000 distinct CDR3 sequences, 45% of them singletons. Germline CDR1 and CDR2: MDHEN and SYDVKM. The V end lost 3 bases, the J end lost 1 base, and 10 bases lay between the germline ends. The CDR3 is 15 amino acids. For this clonotype: Its antigen is unidentified.

Treatment specified: roughly 10-day PBMC culture with coronavirus spike peptide pools or control peptides (ViraFEST assay). The sequences come from cultured CD4+ T cells from blood, collected after SARS-CoV-2 vaccination. The clonotype originates from a human donor with COVID-19. This chain uses TRBV28 with TRBJ1-5; D remains unclear. CDR3 sequence (DNA): TGTGCCAGCAGTTTCCCGTCGGGGAGCAATCAGCCCCAGCATTTT. Translating gives CASSFPSGSNQPQHF.